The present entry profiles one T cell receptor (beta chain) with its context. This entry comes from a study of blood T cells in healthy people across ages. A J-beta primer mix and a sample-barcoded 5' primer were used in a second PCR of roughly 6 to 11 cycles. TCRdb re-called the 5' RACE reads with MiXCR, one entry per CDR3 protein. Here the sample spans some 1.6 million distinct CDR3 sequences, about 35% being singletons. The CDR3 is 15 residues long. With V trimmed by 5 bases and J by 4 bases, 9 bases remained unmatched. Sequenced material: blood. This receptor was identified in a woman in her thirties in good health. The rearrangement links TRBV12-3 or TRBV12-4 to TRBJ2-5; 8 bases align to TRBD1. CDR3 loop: CASSQRTGKGETQYF. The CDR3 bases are TGTGCCAGCAGTCAACGGACAGGGAAGGGAGAGACCCAGTACTTC.